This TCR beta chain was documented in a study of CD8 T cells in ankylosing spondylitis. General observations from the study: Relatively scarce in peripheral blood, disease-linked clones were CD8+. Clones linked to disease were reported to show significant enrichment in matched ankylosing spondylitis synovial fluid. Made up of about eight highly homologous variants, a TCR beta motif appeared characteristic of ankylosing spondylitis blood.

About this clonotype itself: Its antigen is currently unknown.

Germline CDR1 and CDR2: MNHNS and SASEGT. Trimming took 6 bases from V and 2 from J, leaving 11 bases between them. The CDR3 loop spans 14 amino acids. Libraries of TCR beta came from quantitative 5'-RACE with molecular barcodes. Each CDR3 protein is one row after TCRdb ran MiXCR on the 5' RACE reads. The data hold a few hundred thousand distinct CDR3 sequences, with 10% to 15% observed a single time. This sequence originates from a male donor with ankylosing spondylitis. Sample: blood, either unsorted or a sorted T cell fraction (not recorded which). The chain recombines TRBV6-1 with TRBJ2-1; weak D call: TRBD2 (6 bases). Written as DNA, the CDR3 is TGTGCCAGCAGCACCTGGAGGGCCTACAATGAGCAGTTCTTC. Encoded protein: CASSTWRAYNEQFF.